The 6 T cell receptor beta chains below all came from one sample that was sequenced in a study of control samples from healthy donors and cancer patients. Sequencing was performed with immunoSEQ multiplex PCR; in TCRdb, only in-frame clones are kept and a portion is missing. The sample carries over 85,000 clones, around 84% recorded once. Sequencing was done on a sample of PBMCs. These receptors all come from a man between 65 and 80 years old with lung cancer.

V usage is TRBV4-3 and J usage is TRBJ2-1; tentatively, D is TRBD2 (6 bases). Trimming shortened V by 4 bases and J by 9 bases, and 22 bases separated the two germline ends. CDR3 length: 16 amino acids. CDR1 LGHNA and CDR2 YSLEER come from the germline V gene. The CDR3 DNA reads TGCGCCAGCAGCCGGAGACGAGGGGCCCCCGGGGGTGAGCAGTTCTTC. This gives the protein CASSRRRGAPGGEQFF.

This chain connects TRBV11-2 to TRBJ1-6; D is ambiguous. The V gene lost 1 base and the J gene lost 10 bases, with 17 bases spanning the gap. Germline loops: CDR1 SGHAT, CDR2 FQNNGV. The CDR3 totals 16 residues. This CDR3 is CASSLGEVTAASPLHF. CDR3 DNA: TGTGCCAGCAGCTTAGGCGAGGTGACGGCGGCCTCACCCCTCCACTTT.

The genes are TRBV19 and TRBJ2-6; D tentatively fits TRBD1 or TRBD2 (6 bases each). V shed 5 bases and J shed 4 bases, with 12 bases lying between them. CDR3 length: 15 residues. The germline V gene has CDR1 LNHDA and CDR2 SQIVND (reference sequence). The CDR3 loop is CASSAPGAGANVLTF. The CDR3 DNA follows: TGTGCCAGTAGTGCACCGGGGGCCGGGGCCAACGTCCTGACTTTC. The complete variable domain, with remaining parts taken from reference TRBV19 and TRBJ2-6, reads DGGITQSPKYLFRKEGQNVTLSCEQNLNHDAMYWYRQDPGQGLRLIYYSQIVNDFQKGDIAEGYSVSREKKESFPLTVTSAQKNPTAFYLCASSAPGAGANVLTFGAGSRLTVL.

The chain links TRBV3-1 (or the pseudogene TRBV3-2) to TRBJ2-2; the match to TRBD1 covers 9 bases. The CDR3 is made up of 15 amino acids. Germline CDR1 and CDR2: LGHDT and YNNKEL (reference sequence). Losses at the gene ends were 1 base for V and 5 bases for J; bases not matched to a gene: 2. Written as DNA, the CDR3 is TGTGCCAGCAGCCAAGGGACAGGGGCGACCGGGGAGCTGTTTTTT. Translated: CASSQGTGATGELFF.

At least ten counts were recorded for this clone. This sequence joins TRBV7-9 and TRBJ2-7; D might be TRBD1 or TRBD2, each matching 5 bases. Germline loops: CDR1 SEHNR, CDR2 FQNEAQ (reference sequence). This CDR3 is built from 13 residues. V was clipped by 3 bases and J by 6 bases, with 12 bases between them. The CDR3 DNA reads as TGTGCCAGCAGCTTCGAATGGGGGTCCGAGCAGTACTTC. Protein sequence: CASSFEWGSEQYF.

This clone was observed a few times. This chain joins TRBV7-8 and TRBJ1-5, with D tentatively TRBD1 (6 bases). There are 16 residues in the CDR3. V lost 1 base, J lost 1 base, and 11 bases lay in between. Per the germline V gene, CDR1 is SGHVS and CDR2 is FQNEAQ. In nucleotides, the CDR3 is TGTGCCAGCAGCTTAGTTGGGGGCGCGAGCAATCAGCCCCAGCATTTT. Encoded protein: CASSLVGGASNQPQHF.